What follows are 18 T cell receptor beta chains derived from one specimen sequenced in a study of memory CD4+ T cells and cytomegalovirus serostatus. Repertoires were generated with immunoSEQ multiplex PCR, while TCRdb's copy carries only in-frame clones and drops some. The sample has about 25,000 clones; 75% to 85% are singletons. The sort gate was single viable CD3+CD4+CD8-CD45RO+ cells for memory CD4+ T cells. The specimen was memory CD4+ T cells from blood. These receptors were obtained from an adult in good health and CMV-seronegative.

The gene calls are TRBV10-3 and TRBJ2-7; D is perhaps TRBD1 (5 bases). Germline assignment: CDR1 ENHRY and CDR2 SYGVKD. This CDR3 contains 12 residues. Between the trimmed V and J ends, which lost 6 bases and 3 bases, there was a span of 9 bases. CDR3 in amino acids: CAISGDSYEQYF. In DNA, the CDR3 is TGTGCCATCAGCGGCGACAGCTACGAGCAGTACTTC.

Points on this clone: One end of the junction is discordant with germline, which a read error may explain. The rearrangement uses TRBV7-7 and TRBJ1-1; TRBD1 aligns across 7 bases. Germline V CDR1 and CDR2: SSHAT, FNYEAQ (reference sequence). CDR3 length equals 13 residues. CDR3 region: CASSFDRDSEAFF. The CDR3 DNA follows: TGTGCTAGCAGCTTCGACAGGGATTCCGAAGCTTTCTTT.

The table lists this clone with a few counts. The chain is built from TRBV4-1 and TRBJ1-1; D unresolved. V lost 4 bases and J 1 base, leaving 16 bases between the germline ends. This CDR3 has 16 amino acids. Germline CDR1 reads MGHRA; CDR2 reads YSYEKL. The CDR3 protein is CASSRPNEVANTEAFF. The DNA for the CDR3 is TGCGCCAGCAGCCGGCCGAACGAGGTCGCGAACACTGAAGCTTTCTTT.

V gene TRBV2 combines with J gene TRBJ1-5; the D is unclear. Per the germline V gene, CDR1 is SNHLY and CDR2 is FYNNEI. This CDR3 has 14 amino acids. V gave up 7 bases and J gave up 0 bases, with 10 bases separating them. CDR3 protein: CASNSFNSNQPQHF. The CDR3 nucleotides read TGTGCCAGCAACAGTTTTAATAGCAATCAGCCCCAGCATTTT.

The chain employs TRBV10-1 and TRBJ1-5; 7 bases fit TRBD1. The germline gives CDR1 WNHNN, CDR2 SYGVQD (reference sequence). The CDR3 length is 15 residues. The V gene end was trimmed by 6 bases and the J gene end by 7 bases; junction bases not matched to a gene: 12. CDR3 sequence reads: CASSFGQEGYQPQHF. The CDR3 DNA is TGCGCCAGCAGCTTTGGACAGGAAGGGTACCAGCCCCAGCATTTT.

The chain joins TRBV11-2 to TRBJ2-5, with unresolved D. Germline V gene sequence: CDR1 SGHAT, CDR2 FQNNGV. This CDR3 spans 11 amino acids. Trimming took off 3 bases at V and 4 bases at J, with 3 bases between the two ends. CDR3 in DNA: TGTGCCAGCAGCTTTGGAGAGACCCAGTACTTC. Its translation: CASSFGETQYF.

Only one count was recorded for this clone. CDR3 DNA: TGTGCCAGCAGCAGAAACCAGAACACTGAAGCTTTCTTT. This translates into CASSRNQNTEAFF. V gene TRBV7-6 combines with J gene TRBJ1-1, with D uncertain. The CDR3 is 13 residues long. Germline values: CDR1 SGHVS, CDR2 FNYEAQ. V was clipped by 5 bases and J by 1 base, with 8 bases between them.

This chain joins TRBV9 and TRBJ2-5; D might be TRBD2 (5 bases). The germline V gene has CDR1 SGDLS and CDR2 YYNGEE. V was trimmed by 3 bases and J by 2 bases, leaving 17 bases between them. This CDR3 has 16 amino acids. CDR3 region: CASSAGIQSNQETQYF. CDR3 nucleotides: TGTGCCAGCAGCGCGGGGATTCAGTCTAATCAAGAGACCCAGTACTTC. Supplemented by reference TRBV9 and TRBJ2-5, the full variable domain reads DSGVTQTPKHLITATGQRVTLRCSPRSGDLSVYWYQQSLDQGLQFLIQYYNGEERAKGNILERFSAQQFPDLHSELNLSSLELGDSALYFCASSAGIQSNQETQYFGPGTRLLVL.

This clone was counted only a few times. The chain couples TRBV25-1 to TRBJ1-6; 7 bases are shared with TRBD1. V lost 2 bases to trimming and J lost 16 bases; unmatched junction nucleotides: 5. This CDR3 has 12 residues. CDR1 is MGHDK and CDR2 is SYGVNS in the germline V gene. The CDR3 nucleotides are TGTGCCAGCAGTGAAGACAGGGCCCCACTCCACTTT. Its protein product is CASSEDRAPLHF.

The rearrangement uses TRBV7-2 and TRBJ2-2, with D unresolved. The CDR3 is made up of 15 amino acids. Trimming pared 2 bases from V and 3 bases from J, leaving 10 bases between. Germline values: CDR1 SGHTA, CDR2 FQGNSA. This CDR3 is CASSLRQSDTGELFF. The CDR3 nucleotides read TGTGCCAGCAGCTTAAGGCAGAGCGACACCGGGGAGCTGTTTTTT. Drawing the rest from reference TRBV7-2 and TRBJ2-2, the complete variable domain is GAGVSQSPSNKVTEKGKDVELRCDPISGHTALYWYRQSLGQGLEFLIYFQGNSAPDKSGLPSDRFSAERTGGSVSTLTIQRTQQEDSAVYLCASSLRQSDTGELFFGEGSRLTVL.

The genes are TRBV28 and TRBJ2-1; 10 nucleotides match TRBD1. Trimming took 5 bases from V and 10 from J; bases not matched to a gene: 8. The CDR3 loop spans 14 amino acids. Germline V CDR1 and CDR2: MDHEN, SYDVKM. CDR3 sequence reads: CASSVGQGRGEQFF. Written as DNA, the CDR3 is TGTGCCAGCAGTGTGGGACAGGGGAGAGGGGAGCAGTTCTTC.

This chain connects TRBV10-2 to TRBJ1-2, with D maybe TRBD1 (6 bases). The V gene's germline CDR1 is WSHSY and CDR2 SAAADI. Trimming pared 2 bases from V and 4 bases from J, leaving 23 bases between. This CDR3 is 18 amino acids long. In DNA, the CDR3 is TGCGCCAGCAGTGAGCCCCGATTTACCGGGACAACTACCTATGGCTACACCTTC. Translation: CASSEPRFTGTTTYGYTF.

The chain has TRBV18 and TRBJ1-3; 8 nucleotides line up with TRBD1. The CDR3 extends over 17 amino acids. Germline-derived CDR1 and CDR2 are KGHSH and LQKENI. V shed 2 bases, J shed 0 bases, and the junction held 6 bases outside the gene matches. The CDR3 sequence: CASSPNPGGASGNTIYF. CDR3 in DNA: TGTGCCAGCTCACCAAATCCAGGGGGCGCCTCTGGAAACACCATATATTTT.

The chain is built from TRBV14 and TRBJ2-5; D is ambiguous. The germline gives CDR1 SGHDN, CDR2 FVKESK. The CDR3 extends over 15 amino acids. V lost 1 base and J lost 5, with 14 bases in between. The CDR3 is CASSQASGSLETQYF. In DNA form, the CDR3 reads TGTGCCAGCAGCCAAGCGTCAGGTTCGTTGGAGACCCAGTACTTC.

The chain recombines TRBV10-3 with TRBJ1-5; tentatively, D is TRBD1 (5 bases). V was shortened by 2 bases and J by 6 bases, with 11 bases between the two germline ends. The length of the CDR3 is 14 residues. Germline V gene lookup returns CDR1 ENHRY and CDR2 SYGVKD. The CDR3 reads CAISEDRQTQPQHF. In DNA form, the CDR3 reads TGTGCCATCAGTGAGGACAGACAAACTCAGCCCCAGCATTTT.

This chain uses TRBV28 with TRBJ1-1; D is possibly TRBD1 (5 bases). In germline, CDR1 is MDHEN, CDR2 SYDVKM. The ends were cut back, 7 bases at V and 4 bases at J, with 13 bases in the middle. This CDR3 is 13 amino acids long. The CDR3 region has the DNA TGTGCCAGCATGGTCCAGGGAGTCACTGAAGCTTTCTTT. Protein product: CASMVQGVTEAFF.

The rearrangement links TRBV18 to TRBJ1-2; 8 positions match TRBD1. The V and J ends lost 4 bases and 3 bases, in that order; junction bases with no gene match: 10. The CDR3 has 16 residues. Germline loops: CDR1 KGHSH, CDR2 LQKENI. CDR3 bases: TGTGCCAGCTCACTAAGGACAGGGACGGGAGACTATGGCTACACCTTC. It encodes CASSLRTGTGDYGYTF.

The chain has TRBV5-1 and TRBJ2-7, with D tentatively TRBD2 (6 bases). Germline CDR1 reads SGHRS; CDR2 reads YFSETQ. V was clipped by 0 bases and J by 6 bases, with 10 bases between them. This CDR3 is built from 13 residues. The CDR3: CASSLELATEQYF. CDR3 DNA: TGCGCCAGCAGCTTGGAACTAGCTACCGAGCAGTACTTC.